The 10 T cell receptor beta chains given below trace back to one sample, sequenced in a study of cytomegalovirus exposure and HLA in healthy donors. Use of 60 Vbeta and 13 Jbeta primers characterized the PCR. TCRdb's copy holds only in-frame clones and misses some; the assay was immunoSEQ multiplex PCR. The table has around 160,000 clones, approximately 88% seen once. Source material: PBMCs. The source is a woman under 30 in good health and CMV-seronegative.

The rearrangement links TRBV10-3 to TRBJ2-6, with unresolved D. The CDR3 is 13 amino acids. Per germline, CDR1 ENHRY and CDR2 SYGVKD. V was cut by 5 bases and J by 1 base, with 3 bases left in between. The CDR3 DNA is TGTGCCATCAGTTATTCTGGGGCCAACGTCCTGACTTTC. Protein sequence: CAISYSGANVLTF.

The chain joins TRBV11-2 to TRBJ1-6, with D perhaps matching TRBD1 (5 bases). Germline CDR1 reads SGHAT; CDR2 reads FQNNGV. The germline V and J ends were trimmed by 1 base and 5 bases, with 9 bases remaining between them. The CDR3 contains 15 residues. The CDR3 sequence is CASSLAQGNNSPLHF. The CDR3 coding sequence is TGTGCCAGCAGCTTAGCCCAGGGAAATAATTCACCCCTCCACTTT.

Here the CDR3 reads CSVGSDNQPQHF. The DNA of the CDR3 is TGCAGCGTTGGTTCAGACAATCAGCCCCAGCATTTT. The chain couples TRBV29-1 to TRBJ1-5; D unclear. The V gene's germline CDR1 is SQVTM and CDR2 ANQGSEA. The CDR3 has 12 amino acids. V shed 4 bases and J shed 3 bases, with 7 bases lying between them.

This rearrangement joins TRBV18 to TRBJ2-1; D possibly corresponds to TRBD2 (6 bases). Looked up from germline, CDR1 is KGHSH and CDR2 is LQKENI. The CDR3 spans 14 residues. V gave up 1 base and J gave up 7 bases, with 11 bases separating them. CDR3 loop: CASSPRVEGNEQFF. The CDR3 bases are TGTGCCAGCTCACCACGGGTGGAGGGGAATGAGCAGTTCTTC.

The chain carries TRBV15 and TRBJ2-7; the D gene is possibly TRBD1 (6 bases). This CDR3 is built from 14 residues. Germline assignment: CDR1 LNHNV and CDR2 YYDKDF (reference sequence). V lost 1 base, J lost 3 bases, and 10 bases lay in between. The CDR3 sequence: CATSRAGQNYEQYF. As DNA, the CDR3 is TGTGCCACCAGCAGAGCAGGACAGAACTACGAGCAGTACTTC.

The chain joins TRBV27 to TRBJ1-2, with 8 bases matching TRBD1. With 6 bases clipped from V and 8 bases from J, the junction kept 11 bases outside the gene matches. Germline-derived CDR1 and CDR2 are MNHEY and SMNVEV (reference sequence). This CDR3 spans 14 amino acids. In DNA, the CDR3 is TGTGCCAGCAGATCGATCGGACAGGGACTCGGCTACACCTTC. Translated: CASRSIGQGLGYTF.

V usage is TRBV6-1 and J usage is TRBJ1-5; D not certain. CDR1 is MNHNS, CDR2 SASEGT, per germline. The V end lost 7 bases, the J end lost 0 bases, and 10 bases lay between the germline ends. This CDR3 has 14 residues. CDR3 residues: CASTQQSSNQPQHF. CDR3 nucleotide sequence: TGTGCCAGCACCCAACAGAGTAGCAATCAGCCCCAGCATTTT.

This chain connects TRBV11-3 to TRBJ1-4; the D is unclear. V was shortened by 5 bases and J by 5 bases, with 9 bases between the two germline ends. CDR3 length: 13 amino acids. Germline V gene lookup returns CDR1 SGHNT and CDR2 YENEEA. The CDR3 is CASSINQNEKLFF. Written as DNA, the CDR3 is TGTGCCAGCAGCATCAACCAGAATGAAAAACTGTTTTTT.

This clone has a handful of counts. This chain uses TRBV6-4 with TRBJ2-1, with 9 bases aligning to TRBD1. Germline values: CDR1 MRHNA, CDR2 SNTAGT. The length of the CDR3 is 14 residues. V was pared by 5 bases and J by 4 bases, with 3 bases of the junction left unmatched. The CDR3, as DNA: TGTGCCAGCAGTCCCGGGACAGGGTACAATGAGCAGTTCTTC. Protein: CASSPGTGYNEQFF.

A single count supports this clone. This chain links TRBV19 with TRBJ1-2; D ambiguous. The ends were cut back, 8 bases at V and 6 bases at J, with 16 bases in the middle. This CDR3 is 13 amino acids long. Germline V gives CDR1 LNHDA, CDR2 SQIVND (reference sequence). DNA of the CDR3: TGTGCCAGTTCTTCATCAGGAAGAGATGGCTACACCTTC. Its translation is CASSSSGRDGYTF. The entire variable domain, with the rest obtained from reference TRBV19 and TRBJ1-2, is as follows: DGGITQSPKYLFRKEGQNVTLSCEQNLNHDAMYWYRQDPGQGLRLIYYSQIVNDFQKGDIAEGYSVSREKKESFPLTVTSAQKNPTAFYLCASSSSGRDGYTFGSGTRLTVV.